These T cell receptor beta chains were read from a single sample in a study of T cells in Graves' hyperthyroidism and ophthalmopathy. TCRdb re-derived calls from the multiplex PCR reads in MiXCR, one entry per CDR3 protein. The table lists approximately 620,000 distinct CDR3 sequences, approximately 15% of them singletons. The sequencing sample was made of blood. The receptors stem from a woman aged 25 to 39 with Graves' hyperthyroidism that later progressed to Graves' ophthalmopathy. The CDR3 runs from the conserved cysteine through the conserved F or W. D genes are given only for firm matches. Only some rows state a clone size, as once, few, many or a class for expanded clones.

len	abundance	j_gene	d_gene	v_gene	CDR3aa	CDR3nt
12	.	TRBJ2-2	.	TRBV15	CATSRETGELFF	TGTGCCACCAGCAGAGAAACCGGGGAGCTGTTTTTT
15	many	TRBJ2-3	TRBD1	TRBV5-1	CASSLSDRSTDTQYF	TGCGCCAGCAGCCTTTCGGACAGGAGCACAGATACGCAGTATTTT
22	.	TRBJ2-2	TRBD1	TRBV6-5	CASSYPNSRIKAGGMNTGELFF	TGTGCCAGCAGTTACCCCAACTCTCGGATAAAGGCAGGGGGCATGAACACCGGGGAGCTGTTTTTT
12	many	TRBJ2-7	.	TRBV5-1	CASSRVGDEQYF	TGCGCCAGCAGCCGGGTCGGGGACGAGCAGTACTTC
15	.	TRBJ2-4	TRBD2	TRBV6-1	CASSEITSGIGIQYF	TGTGCCAGCAGTGAAATCACTAGCGGGATCGGTATTCAGTACTTC
13	few	TRBJ1-3	.	TRBV5-1	CASTGATGNTIYF	TGCGCCAGCACAGGGGCGACTGGAAACACCATATATTTT
15	many	TRBJ2-4	TRBD2	TRBV24-1	CATSDAGLAENIQYF	TGTGCCACCAGTGACGCGGGACTAGCGGAAAACATTCAGTACTTC
14	.	TRBJ2-7	TRBD2	TRBV6-5	CASSYTAGLREQYF	TGTGCCAGCAGTTATACAGCGGGATTGAGGGAGCAGTACTTC
17	many	TRBJ2-7	TRBD2	TRBV20-1	CSARVPGLAGGPYEQYF	TGCAGTGCTAGAGTTCCGGGACTAGCGGGAGGGCCATACGAGCAGTACTTC
15	.	TRBJ2-3	TRBD1	TRBV5-1	CASSSGQAGTDTQYF	TGCGCCAGCAGCTCTGGACAGGCTGGCACAGATACGCAGTATTTT
13	.	TRBJ1-1	TRBD1	TRBV10-1	CASSEYRDREAFF	TGCGCCAGCAGTGAGTACAGGGACAGGGAAGCTTTCTTT
13	many	TRBJ2-6	.	TRBV7-9	CASAVSGANVLTF	TGTGCCAGCGCGGTGAGCGGGGCCAACGTCCTGACTTTC
15	few	TRBJ1-1	.	TRBV7-9	CASSRDIGANTEAFF	TGTGCCAGCAGCCGGGATATAGGGGCGAACACTGAAGCTTTCTTT
15	few	TRBJ2-7	TRBD2	TRBV6-1	CASKLAVGVSDEQYF	TGTGCCAGCAAACTAGCGGTTGGAGTTAGCGACGAGCAGTACTTC
16	.	TRBJ1-2	TRBD1	TRBV19	CASSIAGQGGIYGYTF	TGTGCCAGTAGTATAGCCGGACAGGGGGGCATCTATGGCTACACCTTC
16	many	TRBJ2-2	.	TRBV5-6	CASSLSWQGVTGELFF	TGTGCCAGCAGCTTGTCCTGGCAGGGAGTCACCGGGGAGCTGTTTTTT
14	few	TRBJ1-1	.	TRBV10-3	CAIRAGLQNTEAFF	TGTGCCATCAGGGCAGGGTTGCAGAACACTGAAGCTTTCTTT
15	few	TRBJ2-7	TRBD1	TRBV6-2/TRBV6-3	CASHHWTGRGYEQYF	TGTGCCAGTCACCACTGGACAGGTAGGGGCTACGAGCAGTACTTC
15	many	TRBJ2-1	TRBD2	TRBV4-2	CASSQEKAGGGEQFF	TGTGCCAGCAGCCAAGAGAAAGCGGGAGGGGGTGAGCAGTTCTTC
17	few	TRBJ2-3	TRBD2	TRBV5-4	CASSLPSGGLGTDTQYF	TGTGCCAGCAGCTTGCCTAGCGGGGGCTTGGGCACAGATACGCAGTATTTT
16	many	TRBJ2-2	.	TRBV20-1	CSARDRGGFLTGELFF	TGCAGTGCTAGAGATCGAGGGGGATTCCTCACCGGGGAGCTGTTTTTT
12	many	TRBJ2-2	.	TRBV12-3/TRBV12-4	CASSPIRGELFF	TGTGCCAGCAGTCCAATAAGGGGGGAGCTGTTTTTT
12	few	TRBJ2-7	.	TRBV11-1	CASSLVAAEQYF	TGTGCCAGCAGCTTGGTAGCGGCAGAGCAGTACTTC
13	many	TRBJ1-1	.	TRBV29-1	CSVEGAANTEAFF	TGCAGCGTTGAAGGGGCAGCAAACACTGAAGCTTTCTTT
14	few	TRBJ1-1	.	TRBV20-1	CSAGARGQNTEAFF	TGCAGTGCTGGGGCCCGGGGACAGAACACTGAAGCTTTCTTT
12	many	TRBJ2-2	.	TRBV3-1	CASSLRAGGAFF	.
15	many	TRBJ2-1	.	TRBV2	CASSGRRVVNNEQFF	TGTGCCAGCAGTGGGCGCAGGGTGGTAAACAATGAGCAGTTCTTC
15	.	TRBJ1-5	.	TRBV7-9	CTSSLAGGSNQPQHF	TGTACCAGCAGCTTAGCGGGGGGCAGCAATCAGCCCCAGCATTTT
15	.	TRBJ1-5	TRBD1	TRBV7-9	CASSLGGTGNQPQHF	TGTGCCAGCAGCTTGGGAGGGACAGGGAACCAGCCCCAGCATTTT
16	.	TRBJ2-1	TRBD2	TRBV25-1	CASSETASGDYNEQFF	TGTGCCAGCAGTGAGACGGCTAGCGGGGACTACAATGAGCAGTTCTTC
15	.	TRBJ1-5	.	TRBV4-1	CASSGEGGPHQPQHF	TGCGCCAGCAGCGGAGAAGGGGGGCCTCATCAGCCCCAGCATTTT
16	many	TRBJ2-1	TRBD2	TRBV3-1	CASSQGGLAGANEQFF	TGTGCCAGCAGCCAAGGTGGACTAGCGGGAGCCAATGAGCAGTTCTTC
14	many	TRBJ2-7	.	TRBV27	CASSLRTVPYEQYF	TGTGCCAGCAGTCTACGGACAGTACCCTACGAGCAGTACTTC
14	.	TRBJ2-5	.	TRBV7-2	CASSLGRSQETQYF	TGTGCCAGCAGCTTAGGTCGGTCACAAGAGACCCAGTACTTC
15	many	TRBJ2-7	TRBD2	TRBV10-3	CAISEVRGGPSEQYF	TGTGCCATCAGTGAGGTCCGGGGAGGGCCCTCCGAGCAGTACTTC
15	.	TRBJ1-4	.	TRBV7-8	CASSSAAGAAEKLFF	TGTGCCAGCAGCTCCGCTGCAGGGGCCGCGGAAAAACTGTTTTTT
13	many	TRBJ1-3	TRBD1	TRBV5-1	CASSWDRDSPIYF	TGCGCCAGCAGCTGGGACAGGGATAGCCCCATATATTTT
10	many	TRBJ1-1	.	TRBV29-1	CSAVNTEAFF	TGCAGCGCTGTGAACACTGAAGCTTTCTTT
16	many	TRBJ1-1	.	TRBV6-1	CASSSERRTQNTEAFF	TGTGCCAGCAGTTCGGAACGACGGACCCAGAACACTGAAGCTTTCTTT
15	many	TRBJ1-6	.	TRBV7-3	CASSLRDAADSPLHF	TGTGCCAGCAGCCTACGGGACGCCGCAGATTCACCCCTCCACTTT
15	.	TRBJ2-5	TRBD1	TRBV11-2	CASSTGTGVGETQYF	TGTGCCAGCAGCACCGGGACAGGGGTGGGGGAGACCCAGTACTTC
15	many	TRBJ2-7	TRBD1	TRBV2	CASTLEGTGIGEQYF	TGTGCCAGCACATTAGAGGGGACAGGGATAGGCGAGCAGTACTTC
13	.	TRBJ2-7	TRBD2	TRBV2	CALGLAGIYEQYF	TGTGCCCTCGGACTAGCGGGGATCTACGAGCAGTACTTC
15	few	TRBJ1-1	.	TRBV28	CASSSPSDSGAEAFF	TGTGCCAGCAGTTCCCCTTCGGACAGTGGGGCTGAAGCTTTCTTT
13	once	TRBJ2-1	.	TRBV5-1	CASSGPHGNEQSF	TGCGCCAGCAGCGGCCCCCACGGCAATGAGCAGTCCTTC
14	.	TRBJ2-7	TRBD1	TRBV3-1	CASSQRDRESEQYF	TGTGCCAGCAGCCAGCGGGACAGGGAAAGCGAGCAGTACTTC
15	.	TRBJ2-7	TRBD2	TRBV14	CASTPSGREGREQYF	TGTGCCAGCACCCCCTCGGGGCGGGAGGGCCGCGAGCAGTACTTC
16	.	TRBJ2-6	.	TRBV12-3/TRBV12-4	CASSLGEVSGANVLTF	TGTGCCAGCAGTTTAGGTGAGGTCTCTGGGGCCAACGTCCTGACTTTC
15	few	TRBJ1-4	.	TRBV6-5	CASSYSRDENEKLFF	TGTGCCAGCAGTTACTCTAGGGATGAAAATGAAAAACTGTTTTTT
12	few	TRBJ2-2	.	TRBV5-1	CASTGLTGELFF	TGCGCCAGCACAGGGCTAACCGGGGAGCTGTTTTTT
13	many	TRBJ1-1	TRBD1	TRBV30	CAWKTGANSEAFF	TGTGCCTGGAAAACAGGGGCGAACAGTGAAGCTTTCTTT
14	many	TRBJ1-1	.	TRBV27	CASSPGVRNTEAFF	TGTGCCAGCAGCCCAGGGGTGAGAAACACTGAAGCTTTCTTT
12	many	TRBJ2-7	.	TRBV2	CASSERWAVQYF	TGTGCCAGCAGTGAGAGGTGGGCAGTGCAGTACTTC
17	few	TRBJ2-3	TRBD2	TRBV6-2/TRBV6-3	CASSYYPTSGRTDTQYF	TGTGCCAGCAGTTACTATCCTACTAGCGGACGCACAGATACGCAGTATTTT
13	few	TRBJ1-3	.	TRBV11-2	CASSLGLNKAIYF	TGTGCCAGCAGCTTAGGTCTCAACAAGGCCATATATTTT
15	many	TRBJ2-1	TRBD2	TRBV20-1	CSARDTSGIVLWQFF	TGCAGTGCTAGAGACACTAGCGGGATAGTGTTATGGCAGTTCTTC
11	.	TRBJ2-7	.	TRBV30	CAWRGQWEQYF	TGTGCCTGGAGGGGGCAGTGGGAGCAGTACTTC
15	many	TRBJ2-3	TRBD1	TRBV6-1	CASSEGQGAIDTQYF	TGTGCCAGCAGTGAAGGACAGGGGGCTATAGATACGCAGTATTTT
14	.	TRBJ2-7	TRBD2	TRBV5-5	CASSVTSGTYEQYF	TGTGCCAGCAGCGTTACTAGCGGGACCTACGAGCAGTACTTC